The clone carrying this T cell receptor (beta chain) was seen a few times. Its antigen is still unknown. This sample was taken from a study of beta chain features in type 1 diabetes. Study-wide points: Compared with healthy donors, patients appeared to share more similar naive, central memory and regulatory TCRB repertoires. For Type 1 diabetes patients, all four CD4+ subsets carried TCRB CDR3s that were moderately but significantly shorter. In patients and controls equally, PCR might favor templates that are shorter. A cDNA-based sequencing approach could over-represent cells with high TCR expression.

The CDR3 length is 13 residues. V shed 4 bases and J 6 bases; nucleotides not matched to a gene: 2. Germline CDR1 is MNHEY and CDR2 is SMNVEV (reference sequence). Investigators reverse transcribed all isolated RNA, so they sequenced expressed TCRB transcripts. Clones were sequenced by immunoSEQ multiplex PCR, and TCRdb holds only the in-frame ones, with some missing. The profile covers almost 350,000 clones, with 9.3% appearing a single time and roughly 1% taken by the ten largest. Purities in excess of 95% were seen in all sorted populations. The sequenced sample consisted of central memory CD4+ T cells from blood. The V and J genes are TRBV27 and TRBJ1-5; 8 bases are a match to TRBD1. This receptor was identified in a young man with type 1 diabetes. The CDR3 DNA reads as TGTGCCAGCAGTTACGACAGGGGTCAGCCCCAGCATTTT. Residues: CASSYDRGQPQHF.